These T cell receptor beta chains were read from a single sample in a study of blood T cell repertoires in COVID-19. Profiled with immunoSEQ multiplex PCR; TCRdb holds only in-frame clones, not every one. The sample holds approximately 470,000 clones; approximately 85% are singletons and the top ten take roughly 3.2%. The sample consisted of peripheral blood. Receptor source: a human donor in a cohort sampled during active COVID-19. Each CDR3 is given with its conserved first and last residue. D genes are given only for firm matches. The listing skips clone size in some rows; elsewhere it reads once, few, many or a size class.

v_gene: TRBV21-1; abundance: NA; d_gene: NA; j_gene: TRBJ2-3; CDR3aa: CASSKALPGSGRADTQYF; CDR3nt: TGTGCCAGCAGCAAAGCGCTACCTGGCAGCGGGAGGGCGGATACGCAGTATTTT
v_gene: TRBV15; abundance: NA; d_gene: NA; j_gene: TRBJ2-3; CDR3aa: CATSTEFTDTQYF; CDR3nt: TGTGCCACCAGCACCGAGTTCACAGATACGCAGTATTTT
v_gene: TRBV5-1; abundance: NA; d_gene: NA; j_gene: TRBJ1-1; CDR3aa: CASSPAVMNTEAFF; CDR3nt: TGCGCCAGCAGCCCCGCGGTGATGAACACTGAAGCTTTCTTT
v_gene: TRBV6-6; abundance: NA; d_gene: TRBD2; j_gene: TRBJ2-2; CDR3aa: CASTHGGGYTGELFF; CDR3nt: TGTGCCAGCACACACGGGGGGGGCTACACCGGGGAGCTGTTTTTT
v_gene: TRBV11-1; abundance: NA; d_gene: TRBD1; j_gene: TRBJ1-1; CDR3aa: CASSYGTGYPEAFF; CDR3nt: TGTGCCAGCAGCTACGGGACAGGGTATCCTGAAGCTTTCTTT
v_gene: TRBV7-3; abundance: NA; d_gene: NA; j_gene: TRBJ2-1; CDR3aa: CASSLRLDQAEQFF; CDR3nt: TGTGCCAGCAGCCTTCGACTAGATCAGGCTGAGCAGTTCTTC
v_gene: TRBV2; abundance: NA; d_gene: NA; j_gene: TRBJ2-1; CDR3aa: CASSVTGHEQFF; CDR3nt: TGTGCCAGCAGTGTTACAGGGCATGAGCAGTTCTTC
v_gene: TRBV28; abundance: NA; d_gene: NA; j_gene: TRBJ1-6; CDR3aa: CASSLARGELNSPLHF; CDR3nt: TGTGCCAGCAGTTTAGCCAGGGGCGAATTAAATTCACCCCTCCACTTT
v_gene: TRBV30; abundance: NA; d_gene: NA; j_gene: TRBJ1-5; CDR3aa: CAWSGQGDQPQHF; CDR3nt: TGTGCCTGGAGTGGCCAGGGTGACCAGCCCCAGCATTTT
v_gene: TRBV5-1; abundance: NA; d_gene: NA; j_gene: TRBJ2-3; CDR3aa: CASSLQTDTQYF; CDR3nt: TGCGCCAGCAGCCTCCAAACTGATACGCAGTATTTT
v_gene: TRBV6-2/TRBV6-3; abundance: NA; d_gene: TRBD1; j_gene: TRBJ1-1; CDR3aa: CASSYSIDRGPVNTEAFF; CDR3nt: TGTGCCAGCAGTTACTCGATAGACAGGGGGCCAGTGAACACTGAAGCTTTCTTT
v_gene: TRBV19; abundance: NA; d_gene: NA; j_gene: TRBJ1-1; CDR3aa: CASSTLRVLPGAFF; CDR3nt: TGTGCCAGTAGTACGCTCAGGGTCTTACCCGGAGCTTTCTTT
v_gene: TRBV19; abundance: few; d_gene: NA; j_gene: TRBJ2-3; CDR3aa: CASSDGGLSTDTQYF; CDR3nt: TGTGCCAGTAGTGACGGGGGGCTTAGCACAGATACGCAGTATTTT
v_gene: TRBV6-5; abundance: NA; d_gene: NA; j_gene: TRBJ2-7; CDR3aa: CATDSSYEQYF; CDR3nt: TGTGCCACGGACAGCTCCTACGAGCAGTACTTC
v_gene: TRBV29-1; abundance: once; d_gene: NA; j_gene: TRBJ1-4; CDR3aa: CSVERGGPIGKLFF; CDR3nt: TGCAGCGTTGAAAGGGGGGGACCAATCGGAAAACTGTTTTTT
v_gene: TRBV5-4; abundance: once; d_gene: TRBD2; j_gene: TRBJ2-2; CDR3aa: CASSSGLGLSGELFF; CDR3nt: TGTGCCAGCAGCTCCGGACTAGGGTTATCCGGGGAGCTGTTTTTT
v_gene: TRBV6-5; abundance: NA; d_gene: NA; j_gene: TRBJ1-5; CDR3aa: CASSLSSGGGDQPQHF; CDR3nt: TGTGCCAGCAGTTTAAGTTCCGGGGGGGGCGATCAGCCCCAGCATTTT
v_gene: TRBV29-1; abundance: once; d_gene: NA; j_gene: TRBJ2-5; CDR3aa: CSVGRRGEYQETQYF; CDR3nt: TGCAGCGTTGGGCGCAGGGGGGAGTACCAAGAGACCCAGTACTTC
v_gene: TRBV7-3; abundance: NA; d_gene: TRBD2; j_gene: TRBJ2-5; CDR3aa: CASSFAGGGQETQYF; CDR3nt: TGTGCCAGCAGCTTTGCGGGAGGCGGCCAAGAGACCCAGTACTTC
v_gene: TRBV19; abundance: NA; d_gene: NA; j_gene: TRBJ2-5; CDR3aa: CASSMNTGRPQETQYF; CDR3nt: TGTGCCAGTAGTATGAACACAGGACGGCCCCAAGAGACCCAGTACTTC
v_gene: TRBV15; abundance: NA; d_gene: TRBD2; j_gene: TRBJ2-1; CDR3aa: CATSRGLADEQFF; CDR3nt: TGTGCCACCAGCCGGGGACTAGCTGATGAGCAGTTCTTC
v_gene: TRBV5-1; abundance: NA; d_gene: TRBD1; j_gene: TRBJ2-1; CDR3aa: CASSLQGASRNEQFF; CDR3nt: TGCGCCAGCAGCTTACAGGGGGCGAGTAGGAATGAGCAGTTCTTC
v_gene: TRBV19; abundance: few; d_gene: TRBD1; j_gene: TRBJ2-2; CDR3aa: CASSLGGQGTGELFF; CDR3nt: TGTGCCAGTAGTCTAGGGGGCCAAGGCACCGGGGAGCTGTTTTTT
v_gene: TRBV30; abundance: NA; d_gene: NA; j_gene: TRBJ1-5; CDR3aa: CAWSLGGDLRPQHF; CDR3nt: TGTGCCTGGAGTCTCGGGGGGGACCTTCGGCCCCAGCATTTT
v_gene: TRBV7-3; abundance: NA; d_gene: TRBD1; j_gene: TRBJ1-1; CDR3aa: CASSLLPPGTGGEAFF; CDR3nt: TGTGCCAGCAGCTTATTACCCCCCGGGACAGGGGGGGAAGCTTTCTTT
v_gene: TRBV3-1/TRBV3-2; abundance: once; d_gene: NA; j_gene: TRBJ2-1; CDR3aa: CASSQRSDSYNEQFF; CDR3nt: TGTGCCAGCAGCCAAAGGTCGGACAGTTACAATGAGCAGTTCTTC
v_gene: TRBV28; abundance: NA; d_gene: NA; j_gene: TRBJ1-3; CDR3aa: CASSSPGTKTGNTIYF; CDR3nt: TGTGCCAGCAGTTCCCCGGGTACGAAAACTGGAAACACCATATATTTT